Listed below are T cell receptor beta chains from one sample, sequenced in a study of shared clonotypes between healthy human individuals. The repertoire was sequenced with immunoSEQ multiplex PCR; TCRdb's copy has only in-frame clones and lacks some. Among 850,000 to 1,200,000 clones listed, roughly 70% were seen once. Material: memory CD4+ T cells sorted from blood. All receptors come from a man aged 18 to 29 in good health. CDR3s include the opening cysteine and the closing phenylalanine or tryptophan. D genes are given only for firm matches. Clone size is not always given. Where it is, it says once, few, many or a class for expanded clones.

j_gene: TRBJ2-5; d_gene: .; v_gene: TRBV5-8; abundance: .; CDR3aa: CASGRTGSQETQYF; CDR3nt: TGTGCCAGCGGTCGAACGGGGTCCCAAGAGACCCAGTACTTC
j_gene: TRBJ2-3; d_gene: .; v_gene: TRBV5-1; abundance: .; CDR3aa: CASSLYTSTDTQYF; CDR3nt: TGCGCCAGCAGCTTGTATACTAGCACAGATACGCAGTATTTT
j_gene: TRBJ2-3; d_gene: .; v_gene: TRBV7-2; abundance: .; CDR3aa: CASSSFTDTQYF; CDR3nt: TGTGCCAGCAGCTCCTTCACAGATACGCAGTATTTT
j_gene: TRBJ2-3; d_gene: TRBD2; v_gene: TRBV2; abundance: few; CDR3aa: CASSRLAHRTDTQYF; CDR3nt: TGTGCCAGCTCTAGACTAGCGCACCGCACAGATACGCAGTATTTT
j_gene: TRBJ2-5; d_gene: .; v_gene: TRBV15; abundance: few; CDR3aa: CATSRDVETQYF; CDR3nt: TGTGCCACCAGCAGGGATGTCGAGACCCAGTACTTC
j_gene: TRBJ2-1; d_gene: .; v_gene: TRBV5-1; abundance: few; CDR3aa: CASSSPDRSYNEQFF; CDR3nt: TGCGCCAGCAGCAGTCCGGATCGTTCCTACAATGAGCAGTTCTTC
j_gene: TRBJ1-1; d_gene: TRBD1; v_gene: TRBV29-1; abundance: many; CDR3aa: CSAGGDRESFF; CDR3nt: TGCAGCGCTGGAGGGGACAGGGAATCTTTCTTT
j_gene: TRBJ2-1; d_gene: .; v_gene: TRBV25-1; abundance: once; CDR3aa: CASSRGNEQFF; CDR3nt: TGTGCCAGCAGCAGGGGCAATGAGCAGTTCTTC
j_gene: TRBJ1-1; d_gene: TRBD1; v_gene: TRBV7-8; abundance: .; CDR3aa: CAPRGKDRGEWNTEAFF; CDR3nt: TGTGCGCCTCGGGGAAAAGACAGGGGAGAGTGGAACACTGAAGCTTTCTTT
j_gene: TRBJ2-1; d_gene: .; v_gene: TRBV18; abundance: .; CDR3aa: CASSPFNNEQFF; CDR3nt: TGTGCCAGCTCACCATTTAACAATGAGCAGTTCTTC
j_gene: TRBJ1-4; d_gene: .; v_gene: TRBV6-5; abundance: .; CDR3aa: CASSPPGTREKLFF; CDR3nt: TGTGCCAGCAGCCCCCCCGGGACACGCGAAAAACTGTTTTTT
j_gene: TRBJ1-5; d_gene: TRBD1; v_gene: TRBV4-1; abundance: .; CDR3aa: CASSLRGQSSNQPQHF; CDR3nt: TGCGCCAGCAGCCTAAGGGGACAGTCTAGCAATCAGCCCCAGCATTTT
j_gene: TRBJ2-7; d_gene: TRBD1; v_gene: TRBV6-1; abundance: .; CDR3aa: CASIDTGTGVYEQYF; CDR3nt: TGTGCCAGTATCGATACCGGGACAGGGGTTTACGAGCAGTACTTC
j_gene: TRBJ2-1; d_gene: TRBD2; v_gene: TRBV19; abundance: few; CDR3aa: CASSRTLAGGPGNEQFF; CDR3nt: TGTGCCAGTAGTAGAACTTTAGCGGGAGGGCCGGGAAATGAGCAGTTCTTC
j_gene: TRBJ2-3; d_gene: .; v_gene: TRBV5-1; abundance: .; CDR3aa: CASSLESGTTDTQYF; CDR3nt: TGCGCCAGCAGCTTGGAGTCAGGGACCACAGATACGCAGTATTTT
j_gene: TRBJ1-1; d_gene: .; v_gene: TRBV19; abundance: .; CDR3aa: CASTLTENTEAFF; CDR3nt: TGTGCCAGTACCCTGACAGAAAACACTGAAGCTTTCTTT
j_gene: TRBJ2-1; d_gene: .; v_gene: TRBV5-3; abundance: .; CDR3aa: CARSPYNEQFF; CDR3nt: TGTGCCAGAAGCCCCTACAATGAGCAGTTCTTC
j_gene: TRBJ2-3; d_gene: .; v_gene: TRBV4-1; abundance: .; CDR3aa: CASSAFGLALSTDTQYF; CDR3nt: TGCGCCAGCAGCGCCTTCGGGCTAGCGCTTAGCACAGATACGCAGTATTTT
j_gene: TRBJ2-3; d_gene: .; v_gene: TRBV15; abundance: many; CDR3aa: CATSRGEGYTDTQYF; CDR3nt: TGTGCCACCAGCAGAGGTGAGGGATACACAGATACGCAGTATTTT
j_gene: TRBJ2-5; d_gene: .; v_gene: TRBV19; abundance: once; CDR3aa: CASSIVSRRGETQYF; CDR3nt: TGTGCCAGTAGTATAGTATCGCGGAGGGGAGAGACCCAGTACTTC
j_gene: TRBJ1-5; d_gene: TRBD1; v_gene: TRBV2; abundance: few; CDR3aa: CASSGGQGHRQPQHF; CDR3nt: TGTGCCAGCAGTGGAGGACAGGGGCACCGTCAGCCCCAGCATTTT
j_gene: TRBJ1-1; d_gene: TRBD1; v_gene: TRBV7-2; abundance: .; CDR3aa: CASSLGDRLNTEAFF; CDR3nt: TGTGCCAGCAGCCTGGGGGACAGACTGAACACTGAAGCTTTCTTT
j_gene: TRBJ1-6; d_gene: TRBD1; v_gene: TRBV28; abundance: once; CDR3aa: CASGQGRSPLHF; CDR3nt: TGTGCCAGCGGACAGGGGAGGTCACCCCTCCACTTT
j_gene: TRBJ2-7; d_gene: .; v_gene: TRBV7-9; abundance: .; CDR3aa: CASSPPVDRRSYEQYF; CDR3nt: TGTGCCAGCAGCCCTCCGGTCGACAGGCGCTCCTACGAGCAGTACTTC
j_gene: TRBJ1-2; d_gene: .; v_gene: TRBV9; abundance: once; CDR3aa: CASSVGGKGGYTF; CDR3nt: TGTGCCAGCAGCGTAGGAGGGAAGGGGGGCTACACCTTC
j_gene: TRBJ2-3; d_gene: TRBD1; v_gene: TRBV9; abundance: .; CDR3aa: CASSVGTGFRTDTQYF; CDR3nt: TGTGCCAGCAGCGTCGGGACAGGATTCCGCACAGATACGCAGTATTTT
j_gene: TRBJ1-1; d_gene: .; v_gene: TRBV19; abundance: once; CDR3aa: CASSIVGNLNTEAFF; CDR3nt: TGTGCCAGTAGTATAGTCGGCAACTTGAACACTGAAGCTTTCTTT
j_gene: TRBJ2-3; d_gene: .; v_gene: TRBV5-6; abundance: .; CDR3aa: CASSPAGGGTDTQYF; CDR3nt: TGTGCCAGCAGCCCGGCAGGGGGGGGCACAGATACGCAGTATTTT
j_gene: TRBJ2-5; d_gene: .; v_gene: TRBV29-1; abundance: .; CDR3aa: CSVVGGDQETQYF; CDR3nt: TGCAGCGTTGTAGGAGGGGACCAAGAGACCCAGTACTTC
j_gene: TRBJ2-3; d_gene: .; v_gene: TRBV7-2; abundance: .; CDR3aa: CASSLEVRGTAAQYF; CDR3nt: TGTGCCAGCAGCTTAGAGGTACGGGGGACCGCGGCGCAGTATTTT
j_gene: TRBJ2-4; d_gene: .; v_gene: TRBV29-1; abundance: .; CDR3aa: CSGGEAKNIQYF; CDR3nt: TGCAGCGGTGGGGAGGCCAAAAACATTCAGTACTTC
j_gene: TRBJ1-3; d_gene: .; v_gene: TRBV5-1; abundance: .; CDR3aa: CASSLDGGSSGNTIYF; CDR3nt: TGCGCCAGCAGCTTGGATGGAGGGAGCTCTGGAAACACCATATATTTT
j_gene: TRBJ2-1; d_gene: .; v_gene: TRBV12-5; abundance: .; CDR3aa: CASGWEVTNEQFF; CDR3nt: TGTGCTAGTGGTTGGGAAGTAACGAATGAGCAGTTCTTC
j_gene: TRBJ1-2; d_gene: .; v_gene: TRBV5-4; abundance: .; CDR3aa: CASSPLGGYGYTF; CDR3nt: TGTGCCAGCAGCCCCCTGGGAGGTTACGGCTACACCTTC
j_gene: TRBJ1-5; d_gene: TRBD1; v_gene: TRBV2; abundance: .; CDR3aa: CASSEGQGQPQHF; CDR3nt: TGTGCCAGCAGTGAGGGACAGGGACAGCCCCAGCATTTT
j_gene: TRBJ1-5; d_gene: .; v_gene: TRBV28; abundance: .; CDR3aa: CASSYPRGAGQPQHF; CDR3nt: TGTGCCAGCAGTTACCCCCGGGGGGCCGGCCAGCCCCAGCATTTT
j_gene: TRBJ2-7; d_gene: .; v_gene: TRBV6-5; abundance: few; CDR3aa: CASTRLGGPTYEQYF; CDR3nt: TGTGCCAGCACCCGATTAGGGGGTCCTACCTACGAGCAGTACTTC
j_gene: TRBJ2-5; d_gene: TRBD1; v_gene: TRBV7-3; abundance: once; CDR3aa: CASSPGTGRGLETQYF; CDR3nt: TGTGCCAGCAGCCCTGGGACAGGGAGGGGGTTGGAGACCCAGTACTTC
j_gene: TRBJ2-7; d_gene: TRBD2; v_gene: TRBV7-2; abundance: .; CDR3aa: CASSLASLAGGSYEQYF; CDR3nt: TGTGCCAGCAGCTTAGCAAGTCTAGCGGGGGGATCCTACGAGCAGTACTTC
j_gene: TRBJ2-7; d_gene: .; v_gene: TRBV28; abundance: .; CDR3aa: CASSLKAGWDEQYF; CDR3nt: TGTGCCAGCAGTTTAAAGGCAGGGTGGGACGAGCAGTACTTC
j_gene: TRBJ1-4; d_gene: TRBD1; v_gene: TRBV19; abundance: .; CDR3aa: CASSITGVEKLFF; CDR3nt: TGTGCCAGTAGTATTACAGGGGTTGAAAAACTGTTTTTT